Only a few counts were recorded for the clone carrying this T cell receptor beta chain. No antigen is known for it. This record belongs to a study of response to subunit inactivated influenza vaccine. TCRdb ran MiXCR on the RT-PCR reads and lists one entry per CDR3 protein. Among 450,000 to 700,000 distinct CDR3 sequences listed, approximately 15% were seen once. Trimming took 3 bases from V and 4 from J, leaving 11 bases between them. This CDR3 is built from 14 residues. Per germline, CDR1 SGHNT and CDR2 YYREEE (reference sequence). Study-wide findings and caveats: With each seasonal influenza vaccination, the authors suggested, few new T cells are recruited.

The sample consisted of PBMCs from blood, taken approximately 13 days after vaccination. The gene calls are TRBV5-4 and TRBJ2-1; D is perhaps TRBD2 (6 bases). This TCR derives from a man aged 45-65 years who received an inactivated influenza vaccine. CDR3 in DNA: TGTGCCAGCAGCTGGGGGGTAGGGTACAATGAGCAGTTCTTC. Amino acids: CASSWGVGYNEQFF.